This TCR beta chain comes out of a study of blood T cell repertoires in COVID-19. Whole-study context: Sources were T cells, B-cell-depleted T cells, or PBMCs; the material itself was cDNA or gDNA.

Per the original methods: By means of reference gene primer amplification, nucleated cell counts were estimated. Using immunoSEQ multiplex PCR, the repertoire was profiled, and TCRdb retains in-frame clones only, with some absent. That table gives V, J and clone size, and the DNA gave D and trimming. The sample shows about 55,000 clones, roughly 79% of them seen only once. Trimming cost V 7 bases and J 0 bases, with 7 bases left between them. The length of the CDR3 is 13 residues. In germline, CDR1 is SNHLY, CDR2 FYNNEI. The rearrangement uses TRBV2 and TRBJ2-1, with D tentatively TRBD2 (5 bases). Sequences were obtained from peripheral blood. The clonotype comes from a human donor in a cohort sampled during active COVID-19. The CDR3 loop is CASIRGSYNEQFF. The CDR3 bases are TGTGCCAGCATTCGGGGCTCCTACAATGAGCAGTTCTTC.